The 29 T cell receptor beta chains below come from one sample, sequenced in a study of CD4+ T cells in melanoma. Profiling relied on immunoSEQ multiplex PCR, and the TCRdb table lists in-frame clones only, not all of them. The sample lists 11,000 to 15,000 clones, approximately 62% occurring once. Sequencing was carried out using cells from a culture (not recorded whether cultured in vitro). Receptors originate from a human donor with melanoma.

The chain joins TRBV10-1 to TRBJ2-3; D remains unclear. Trimming cost V 2 bases and J 2 bases, with 8 bases left between them. The germline V gene has CDR1 WNHNN and CDR2 SYGVQD (reference sequence). The CDR3 is made up of 14 amino acids. CDR3 nucleotides: TGCGCCAGCAGTGAGACCCCCTACACAGATACGCAGTATTTT. Amino acids: CASSETPYTDTQYF.

CDR3 amino acids: CASSLALGQGGPAFF. In nucleotides, the CDR3 is TGCGCCAGCAGCTTGGCCCTTGGACAGGGGGGCCCAGCTTTCTTT. This chain joins TRBV5-1 and TRBJ1-1; 10 nucleotides agree with TRBD1. This CDR3 is built from 15 residues. The V gene end was trimmed by 0 bases and the J gene end by 10 bases; junction bases not matched to a gene: 9. Looked up from germline, CDR1 is SGHRS and CDR2 is YFSETQ. The complete variable domain, with remaining parts taken from reference TRBV5-1 and TRBJ1-1, reads KAGVTQTPRYLIKTRGQQVTLSCSPISGHRSVSWYQQTPGQGLQFLFEYFSETQRNKGNFPGRFSGRQFSNSRSEMNVSTLELGDSALYLCASSLALGQGGPAFFGQGTRLTVV.

This clone was observed once. For the CDR3, the DNA is TGTGCCATCAGTAACACCAATCAGCCCCAGCATTTT. It encodes CAISNTNQPQHF. The V and J genes are TRBV10-3 and TRBJ1-5; D not resolved. The V end lost 5 bases, the J end lost 3 bases, and 5 bases lay between the germline ends. The CDR3 is 12 residues long. Germline lookup yields CDR1 ENHRY and CDR2 SYGVKD.

Relative to its sample, this clone is medium-sized. The chain links TRBV4-1 to TRBJ2-7; no reliable D call. The CDR3 is made up of 16 amino acids. Germline V gene lookup returns CDR1 MGHRA and CDR2 YSYEKL. The V and J ends lost 0 bases and 3 bases respectively, with 15 bases between them. The CDR3 loop is CASSQDRTQPFYEQYF. CDR3 bases: TGCGCCAGCAGCCAAGATCGGACCCAGCCTTTCTACGAGCAGTACTTC.

The V call is TRBV6-6, the J call TRBJ2-7; the D is unclear. The CDR3 is 12 residues long. Between the trimmed V and J ends, which lost 6 bases and 3 bases, there was a span of 9 bases. CDR1 and CDR2 (germline): MNHNY, SVGAGI (reference sequence). Here the CDR3 reads CASSHANYEQYF. Here the CDR3 DNA reads TGTGCCAGCAGCCACGCCAACTACGAGCAGTACTTC.

This clone was observed a few times. The chain has TRBV6-1 and TRBJ1-2; D is unclear. CDR1 and CDR2 (germline): MNHNS, SASEGT. There are 13 residues in the CDR3. Trimming stripped 4 bases from V and 8 bases from J, with 14 bases between. The CDR3 region has the DNA TGTGCCAGCAGTGTATCCGTGACGAGGGGCTACACCTTC. It encodes CASSVSVTRGYTF.

V is TRBV5-1 and J is TRBJ2-5, with D unclear. Germline V gives CDR1 SGHRS, CDR2 YFSETQ. The CDR3 runs 11 residues. The V end lost 0 bases, the J end lost 4 bases, and 1 base lay between the germline ends. As DNA, the CDR3 is TGCGCCAGCAGCTTGGTAGAGACCCAGTACTTC. Its protein is CASSLVETQYF.

The chain links TRBV6-5 to TRBJ2-7, with TRBD1 matching 7 bases. The trim removed 2 bases at V and 6 bases at J, leaving 13 bases unmatched. This CDR3 has 16 residues. From germline, CDR1 is MNHEY and CDR2 SVGAGI. The CDR3 here is CASSYAYRGLGREQYF. The CDR3 DNA sequence: TGTGCCAGCAGTTACGCCTACAGGGGTTTGGGGCGCGAGCAGTACTTC.

This chain links TRBV5-6 with TRBJ1-1; D call uncertain. Per the germline V gene, CDR1 is SGHDT and CDR2 is YYEEEE. This CDR3 contains 13 residues. Between the trimmed V and J ends, which lost 3 bases and 6 bases, there was a span of 12 bases. The CDR3 region is CASSSTRRAEAFF. The CDR3 DNA follows: TGTGCCAGCAGCTCAACTCGGAGAGCTGAAGCTTTCTTT.

J is TRBJ2-7 and V is TRBV28; D is possibly TRBD1 (5 bases). There are 13 residues in the CDR3. CDR1 is MDHEN, CDR2 SYDVKM, per germline. The V end lost 4 bases, the J end lost 2 bases, and 9 bases lay between the germline ends. The CDR3 DNA is TGTGCCAGCAGTTCCCAGGGTCCCTACGAGCAGTACTTC. It yields the protein CASSSQGPYEQYF.

V gene TRBV5-4 combines with J gene TRBJ2-7; TRBD2 matches at 9 bases. CDR3 length: 16 amino acids. Per germline, CDR1 SGHNT and CDR2 YYREEE (reference sequence). The V and J ends lost 2 bases and 3 bases, in that order; junction bases with no gene match: 9. The CDR3 DNA reads TGTGCCAGCAGCTTAGGCCAGCGGGGGGTCCGCTACGAGCAGTACTTC. Translated: CASSLGQRGVRYEQYF.

The V and J genes are TRBV4-2 and TRBJ1-1; D is uncertain. Germline assignment: CDR1 LGHNA and CDR2 YNFKEQ. The length of the CDR3 is 14 residues. V dropped 1 base and J dropped 4 bases, with 10 bases sitting between them. CDR3 DNA sequence: TGTGCCAGCAGCCAAGTTGGGATGGGCACTGAAGCTTTCTTT. Its protein product is CASSQVGMGTEAFF.

The chain uses TRBV5-1 and TRBJ1-1; D gene uncertain. The germline V gene has CDR1 SGHRS and CDR2 YFSETQ. Trimming cost V 6 bases and J 0 bases, with 9 bases left between them. The CDR3 has 13 residues. CDR3 in amino acids: CASKEPMNTEAFF. CDR3 coding DNA: TGCGCCAGCAAGGAGCCCATGAACACTGAAGCTTTCTTT.

The chain carries TRBV5-4 and TRBJ2-6; the match to TRBD1 covers 8 bases. CDR1 is SGHNT, CDR2 YYREEE, per germline (reference sequence). This CDR3 is built from 19 residues. J lost 0 bases, V lost 2 bases, and 10 bases had no gene match. CDR3 sequence: CASSLDRQGRDSGANVLTF. The DNA of the CDR3 is TGTGCCAGCAGCTTAGATAGACAGGGGAGAGACTCTGGGGCCAACGTCCTGACTTTC.

This clone has more than one count but fewer than ten. The V call is TRBV5-5, the J call TRBJ1-5, with D possibly TRBD1 on 6 matching bases. The CDR3 spans 14 residues. Germline values: CDR1 SGHKS, CDR2 YYEKEE (reference sequence). V lost 4 bases, J lost 1 base, and 9 bases lay in between. CDR3 amino acids: CASSKGQSNQPQHF. CDR3 nucleotides: TGTGCCAGCAGCAAAGGACAGAGCAATCAGCCCCAGCATTTT.

The chain recombines TRBV6-1 with TRBJ1-5; 7 positions agree with TRBD1. Germline CDR1 and CDR2: MNHNS and SASEGT. CDR3 length: 17 amino acids. The V segment lost 4 bases and the J segment 0 bases; nucleotides outside the gene matches: 9. CDR3: CASSGLLGTASNQPQHF. The CDR3, as DNA: TGTGCCAGCAGTGGTCTACTAGGGACAGCTAGCAATCAGCCCCAGCATTTT.

The chain joins TRBV4-1 to TRBJ2-3; 7 positions agree with TRBD1. This CDR3 contains 17 residues. Germline values: CDR1 MGHRA, CDR2 YSYEKL. V shed 2 bases, J shed 2 bases, and the junction held 10 bases outside the gene matches. The CDR3 DNA reads TGCGCCAGCAGCCAAAGGTCAGGGGGAGACTTCACAGATACGCAGTATTTT. As protein: CASSQRSGGDFTDTQYF.

This chain joins TRBV19 and TRBJ2-1; 11 nucleotides line up with TRBD2. Per germline, CDR1 LNHDA and CDR2 SQIVND (reference sequence). V was clipped by 5 bases and J by 7 bases; unmatched bases: 16. This CDR3 comprises 18 residues. CDR3 DNA: TGTGCCAGTAGTCGCATCCCGATCCTAGCGGGGGGCGGGAATGAGCAGTTCTTC. It translates to CASSRIPILAGGGNEQFF.

This clone was counted only a few times. The rearrangement uses TRBV7-9 and TRBJ1-6, with D uncertain. V lost 6 bases and J lost 8, with 8 bases in between. Germline CDR1 and CDR2: SEHNR and FQNEAQ (reference sequence). This CDR3 spans 12 amino acids. The CDR3 here is CASRVQDSPLHF. Here the CDR3 DNA reads TGTGCCAGCAGGGTTCAGGATTCACCCCTCCACTTT.

The V call is TRBV4-1, the J call TRBJ2-4; the D is unclear. Per germline, CDR1 MGHRA and CDR2 YSYEKL. The CDR3 is made up of 17 amino acids. V was trimmed by 0 bases and J by 1 base, leaving 13 bases between them. Here the CDR3 reads CASSQDFSLPAKNIQYF. The CDR3 region has the DNA TGCGCCAGCAGCCAAGACTTCTCTCTACCCGCCAAAAACATTCAGTACTTC.

Written as DNA, the CDR3 is TGTGCCAGCAGCCCAAAGAGGCGGAATCGCGGGGAGCTGTTTTTT. Translation: CASSPKRRNRGELFF. V is TRBV7-3 and J is TRBJ2-2; D uncertain. The germline CDR1 and CDR2 sequences are SGHTA and FQGTGA. With 5 bases removed from V and 7 bases from J, the gap between germline ends came to 17 bases. The CDR3 runs 15 residues.

This clone was seen only a few times. The chain recombines TRBV6-1 with TRBJ1-4; 9 bases align to TRBD1. With V trimmed by 4 bases and J by 3 bases, 12 bases remained unmatched. CDR3 length equals 18 residues. The germline gives CDR1 MNHNS, CDR2 SASEGT. The CDR3 sequence: CASSGVQGAVKPNEKLFF. The CDR3 DNA is TGTGCCAGCAGTGGGGTACAGGGGGCGGTGAAACCTAATGAAAAACTGTTTTTT.

This clone was picked up a small number of times. The V and J genes are TRBV4-1 and TRBJ1-6; no firm D call. Germline V lookup: CDR1 MGHRA, CDR2 YSYEKL. CDR3 size: 16 residues. V was cut by 2 bases and J by 10 bases, with 18 bases left in between. CDR3 in DNA: TGCGCCAGCAGCCAACCACGACAAGGGCCTAGGTCACCCCTCCACTTT. Protein: CASSQPRQGPRSPLHF.

Only a few counts were recorded for this clone. The chain is built from TRBV5-4 and TRBJ1-2, with D tentatively TRBD1 (6 bases). CDR1 and CDR2 from the germline V gene are SGHNT and YYREEE (reference sequence). The CDR3 is 15 residues long. Deletions cut 3 bases from V and 8 bases from J, with 20 bases between. CDR3 bases: TGTGCCAGCAGCTCAGATGACAGGTCCTTGTCGGGCTACACCTTC. Its translation is CASSSDDRSLSGYTF.

The gene calls are TRBV6-1 and TRBJ2-1; D perhaps matches TRBD2 (5 bases). The CDR3 is 14 amino acids. Trimming removed 8 bases at V and 0 bases at J, with 11 bases between. Germline values: CDR1 MNHNS, CDR2 SASEGT. CDR3 sequence (DNA): TGTGCCAGCCATAGGGAGATCTCCTACAATGAGCAGTTCTTC. Its protein product is CASHREISYNEQFF.

This rearrangement joins TRBV2 to TRBJ2-2; no firm D call. The CDR3 length is 13 residues. V lost 3 bases and J lost 4, with 6 bases in between. Germline-derived CDR1 and CDR2 are SNHLY and FYNNEI. The CDR3 DNA is TGTGCCAGCAGTGAGAGTGGCACCGGGGAGCTGTTTTTT. Amino acids: CASSESGTGELFF. Together with reference TRBV2 and TRBJ2-2, the CDR3 gives the full variable domain: EPEVTQTPSHQVTQMGQEVILRCVPISNHLYFYWYRQILGQKVEFLVSFYNNEISEKSEIFDDQFSVERPDGSNFTLKIRSTKLEDSAMYFCASSESGTGELFFGEGSRLTVL.

The rearrangement uses TRBV14 and TRBJ2-7, with no clear D. V lost 0 bases to trimming and J lost 0 bases, with 3 bases between them. Looked up from germline, CDR1 is SGHDN and CDR2 is FVKESK. This CDR3 has 13 residues. The CDR3 DNA sequence: TGTGCCAGCAGCCAAGAAGACTCCTACGAGCAGTACTTC. This gives the protein CASSQEDSYEQYF.

This chain joins TRBV14 and TRBJ1-6, with 8 bases lining up with TRBD1. The CDR3 is 15 residues long. The germline gives CDR1 SGHDN, CDR2 FVKESK. The V gene end was trimmed by 4 bases and the J gene end by 4 bases; junction bases not matched to a gene: 3. The chain's CDR3 is CASSPTGVYNSPLHF. CDR3 nucleotide sequence: TGTGCCAGCAGCCCGACAGGGGTTTATAATTCACCCCTCCACTTT.

This clone was seen a few times. DNA for the CDR3: TGTGCCAGCAGTGGGGCCGTTACTAGCACAGATACGCAGTATTTT. Its translation: CASSGAVTSTDTQYF. The chain combines TRBV6-1 with TRBJ2-3; D is uncertain. CDR3 length equals 15 residues. Germline V gives CDR1 MNHNS, CDR2 SASEGT. V was trimmed by 4 bases and J by 0 bases, leaving 11 bases between them.